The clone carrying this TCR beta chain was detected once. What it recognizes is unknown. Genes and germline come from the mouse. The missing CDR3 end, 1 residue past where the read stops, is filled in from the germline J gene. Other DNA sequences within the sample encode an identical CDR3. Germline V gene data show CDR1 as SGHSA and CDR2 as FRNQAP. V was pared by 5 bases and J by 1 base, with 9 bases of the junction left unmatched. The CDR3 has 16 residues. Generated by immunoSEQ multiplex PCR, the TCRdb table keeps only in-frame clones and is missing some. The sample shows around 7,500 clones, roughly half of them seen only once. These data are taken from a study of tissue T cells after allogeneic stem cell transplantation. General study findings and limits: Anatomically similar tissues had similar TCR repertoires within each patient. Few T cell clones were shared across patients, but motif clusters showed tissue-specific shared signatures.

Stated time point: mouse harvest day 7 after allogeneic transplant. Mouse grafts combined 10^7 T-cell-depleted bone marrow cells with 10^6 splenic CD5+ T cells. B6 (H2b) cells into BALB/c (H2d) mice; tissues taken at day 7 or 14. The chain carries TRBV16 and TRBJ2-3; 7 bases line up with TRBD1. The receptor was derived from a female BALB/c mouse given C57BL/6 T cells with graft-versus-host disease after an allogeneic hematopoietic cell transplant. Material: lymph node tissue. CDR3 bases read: TGTGCAAGCAGCCCTGACAGGGTGAGAGGTGCAGAAACGCTGTAT. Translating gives CASSPDRVRGAETLY. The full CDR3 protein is CASSPDRVRGAETLYF.